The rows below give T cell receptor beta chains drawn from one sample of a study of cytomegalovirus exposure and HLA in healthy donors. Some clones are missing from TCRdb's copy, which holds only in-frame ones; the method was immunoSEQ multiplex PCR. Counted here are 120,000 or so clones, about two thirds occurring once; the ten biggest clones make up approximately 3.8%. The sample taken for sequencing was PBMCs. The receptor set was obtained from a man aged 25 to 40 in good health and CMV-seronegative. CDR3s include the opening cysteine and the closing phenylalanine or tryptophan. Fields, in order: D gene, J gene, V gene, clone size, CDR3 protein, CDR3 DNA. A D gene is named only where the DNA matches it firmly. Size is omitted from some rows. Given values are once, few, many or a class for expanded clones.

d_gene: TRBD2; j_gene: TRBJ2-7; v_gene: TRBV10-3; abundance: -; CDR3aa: CAISTRGDVVGEQYF; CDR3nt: TGTGCCATCAGTACTCGGGGGGATGTCGTGGGGGAGCAGTACTTC
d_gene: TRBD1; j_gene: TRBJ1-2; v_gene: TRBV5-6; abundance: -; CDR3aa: CASSSGQGWDYGYTF; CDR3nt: TGTGCCAGCAGCTCTGGACAGGGGTGGGACTATGGCTACACCTTC
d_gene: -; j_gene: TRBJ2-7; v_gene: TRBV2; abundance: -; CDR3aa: CASSFFGQGKYEQYF; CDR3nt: TGTGCCAGCAGTTTTTTTGGGCAGGGAAAGTACGAGCAGTACTTC
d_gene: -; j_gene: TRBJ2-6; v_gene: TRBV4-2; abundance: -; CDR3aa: CASSPHKQGSGANVLTF; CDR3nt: TGTGCCAGCAGCCCACACAAGCAGGGGTCTGGGGCCAACGTCCTGACTTTC
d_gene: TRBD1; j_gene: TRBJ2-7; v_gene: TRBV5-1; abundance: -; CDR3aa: CASSLRDRGFYEQYF; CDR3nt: TGCGCCAGCAGCCTCCGGGACAGGGGATTCTACGAGCAGTACTTC
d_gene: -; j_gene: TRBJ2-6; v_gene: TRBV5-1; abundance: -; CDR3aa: CASLHGGSGANVLTF; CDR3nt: TGCGCCAGCCTCCACGGGGGCTCTGGGGCCAACGTCCTGACTTTC
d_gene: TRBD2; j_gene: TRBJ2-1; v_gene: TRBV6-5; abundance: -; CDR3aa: CATYRGGAGGNEQFF; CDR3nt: TGTGCCACCTATCGGGGGGGGGCCGGGGGCAATGAGCAGTTCTTC
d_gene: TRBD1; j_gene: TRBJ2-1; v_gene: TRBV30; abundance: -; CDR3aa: CAERDSSPYNEQFF; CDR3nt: TGTGCCGAGAGGGACAGCTCCCCCTACAATGAGCAGTTCTTC
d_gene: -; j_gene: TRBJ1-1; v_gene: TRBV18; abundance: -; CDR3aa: CASSPPSDRAAFF; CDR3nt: TGTGCCAGCTCACCACCTTCTGATAGAGCGGCTTTCTTT
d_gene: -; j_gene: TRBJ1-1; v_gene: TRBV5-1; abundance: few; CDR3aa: CASAPSLRRSTEAFF; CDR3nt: TGCGCCAGCGCCCCCTCTCTTAGGCGGAGCACTGAAGCTTTCTTT
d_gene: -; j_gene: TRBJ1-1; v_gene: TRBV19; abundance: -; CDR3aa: CASSTLGTGEAFF; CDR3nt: TGTGCCAGTAGTACCCTTGGCACAGGGGAAGCTTTCTTT
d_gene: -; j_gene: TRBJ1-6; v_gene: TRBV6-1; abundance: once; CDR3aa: CASRRSYNSPLHF; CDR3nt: TGTGCCAGCAGGCGGTCTTATAATTCACCCCTCCACTTT
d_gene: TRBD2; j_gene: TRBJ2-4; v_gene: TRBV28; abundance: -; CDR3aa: CASSLYGLGLENIQYF; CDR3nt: TGTGCCAGCAGTTTATATGGGTTGGGACTAGAAAACATTCAGTACTTC
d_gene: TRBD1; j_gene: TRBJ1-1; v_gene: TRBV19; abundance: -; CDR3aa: CASSRPGIQGVTEAFF; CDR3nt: TGTGCCAGTAGTCGGCCCGGAATTCAGGGGGTTACTGAAGCTTTCTTT
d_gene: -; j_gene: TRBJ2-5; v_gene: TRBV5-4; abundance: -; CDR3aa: CASSLDGGGHWETQYF; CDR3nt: TGTGCCAGCAGCTTGGATGGGGGGGGGCACTGGGAGACCCAGTACTTC
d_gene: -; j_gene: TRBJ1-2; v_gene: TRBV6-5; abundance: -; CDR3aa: CASSYSRQGGGYTF; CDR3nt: TGTGCCAGCAGTTACTCGAGGCAGGGCGGTGGCTACACCTTC
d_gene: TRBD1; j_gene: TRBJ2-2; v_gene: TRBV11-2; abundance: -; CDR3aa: CASSLDRRGQGDTGELFF; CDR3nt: TGTGCCAGCAGCTTAGATCGTAGGGGACAGGGCGACACCGGGGAGCTGTTTTTT
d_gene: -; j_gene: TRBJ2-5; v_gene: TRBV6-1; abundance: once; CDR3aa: CASTNREEQYF; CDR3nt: TGTGCCAGCACCAATCGAGAAGAGCAGTACTTC
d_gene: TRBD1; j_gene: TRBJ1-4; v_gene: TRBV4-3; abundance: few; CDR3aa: CASSQGDRGLPRVRELFF; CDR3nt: TGCGCCAGCAGCCAGGGGGACAGGGGACTTCCCCGAGTTCGTGAACTGTTTTTT
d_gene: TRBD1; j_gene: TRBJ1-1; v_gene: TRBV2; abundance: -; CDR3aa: CASSGQGNTEAFF; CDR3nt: TGTGCCAGCAGTGGACAGGGGAACACTGAAGCTTTCTTT
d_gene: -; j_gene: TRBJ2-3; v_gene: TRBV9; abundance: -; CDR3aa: CASSGLQGTDTQYF; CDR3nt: TGTGCCAGCAGCGGTCTACAGGGAACAGATACGCAGTATTTT
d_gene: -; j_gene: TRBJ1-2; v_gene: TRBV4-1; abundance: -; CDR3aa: CASSQAATADNYGYTF; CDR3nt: TGCGCCAGCAGCCAAGCAGCGACAGCAGATAACTATGGCTACACCTTC
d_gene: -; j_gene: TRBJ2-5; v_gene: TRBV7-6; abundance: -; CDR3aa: CASSSTLESAQYF; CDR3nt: TGTGCCAGCAGCTCCACCCTGGAGTCGGCCCAGTACTTC
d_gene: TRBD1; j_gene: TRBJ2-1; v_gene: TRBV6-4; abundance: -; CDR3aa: CASSRTGYNEQFF; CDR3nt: TGTGCCAGCTCGAGGACAGGGTACAATGAGCAGTTCTTC
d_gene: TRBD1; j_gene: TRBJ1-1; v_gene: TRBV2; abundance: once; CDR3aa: CASSRQGMNTEAFF; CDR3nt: TGTGCCAGCAGCCGACAGGGGATGAACACTGAAGCTTTCTTT
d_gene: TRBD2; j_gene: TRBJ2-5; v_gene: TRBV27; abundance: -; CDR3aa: CASSRGGEETQYF; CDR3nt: TGTGCCAGCAGCCGCGGGGGGGAAGAGACCCAGTACTTC
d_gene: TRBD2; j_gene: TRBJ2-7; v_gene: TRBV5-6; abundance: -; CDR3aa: CASSFETAGDEQYF; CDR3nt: TGTGCCAGCAGCTTCGAGACAGCGGGGGACGAGCAGTACTTC
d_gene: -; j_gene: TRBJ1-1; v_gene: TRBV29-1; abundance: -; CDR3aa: CSVDWGDTEAFF; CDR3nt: TGCAGCGTTGATTGGGGGGACACTGAAGCTTTCTTT
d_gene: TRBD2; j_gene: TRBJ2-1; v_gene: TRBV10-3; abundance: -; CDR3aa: CAISDGTSGAGEQFF; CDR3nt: TGTGCCATCAGTGACGGGACTAGCGGGGCAGGAGAGCAGTTCTTC
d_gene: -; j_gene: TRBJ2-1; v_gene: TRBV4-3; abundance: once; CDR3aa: CASSQDSQLEEGEQFF; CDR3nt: TGCGCCAGCAGCCAAGACTCACAGCTTGAGGAGGGTGAGCAGTTCTTC
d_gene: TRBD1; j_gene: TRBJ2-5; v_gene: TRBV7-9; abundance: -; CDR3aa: CASSSRRQGPQETQYF; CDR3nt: TGTGCCAGCAGCTCGAGACGACAGGGACCCCAAGAGACCCAGTACTTC
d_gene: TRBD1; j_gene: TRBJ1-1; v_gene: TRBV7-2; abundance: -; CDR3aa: CASSSDRGRTEAFF; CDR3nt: TGTGCCAGCAGCTCCGACAGGGGGAGGACTGAAGCTTTCTTT
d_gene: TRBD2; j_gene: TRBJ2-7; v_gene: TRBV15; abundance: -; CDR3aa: CATSRDSGLGGTKLDEQYF; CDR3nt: TGTGCCACCAGCAGAGATTCGGGACTAGGAGGCACAAAGTTGGACGAGCAGTACTTC
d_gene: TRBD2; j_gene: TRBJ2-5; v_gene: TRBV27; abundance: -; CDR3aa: CASSSIGLAEETQYF; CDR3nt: TGTGCCAGCAGTTCCATCGGACTAGCGGAAGAGACCCAGTACTTC
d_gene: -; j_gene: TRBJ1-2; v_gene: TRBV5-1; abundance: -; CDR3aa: CASSPGQRYGYTF; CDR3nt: TGCGCCAGCAGCCCTGGACAGCGCTATGGCTACACCTTC
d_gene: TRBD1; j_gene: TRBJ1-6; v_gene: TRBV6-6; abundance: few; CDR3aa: CASSSGTAVYNSPLHF; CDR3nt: TGTGCCAGCAGTTCAGGGACAGCCGTCTATAATTCACCCCTCCACTTT
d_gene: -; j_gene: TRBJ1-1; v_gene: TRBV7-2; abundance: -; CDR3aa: CASSLAVGIGTEAFF; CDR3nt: TGTGCCAGCAGCTTAGCCGTGGGCATAGGCACTGAAGCTTTCTTT
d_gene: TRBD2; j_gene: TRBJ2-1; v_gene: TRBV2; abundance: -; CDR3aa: CASTRTSGTSGQSHYNEQFF; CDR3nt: TGTGCCAGCACCAGGACTTCCGGGACTAGCGGTCAAAGCCACTACAATGAGCAGTTCTTC
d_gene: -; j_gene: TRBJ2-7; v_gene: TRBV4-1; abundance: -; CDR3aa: CASSQVVEYEQYF; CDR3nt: TGCGCCAGCAGCCAAGTCGTAGAATACGAGCAGTACTTC